Listed here is a single T cell receptor beta chain. This sample was included in a study of blood T cell repertoires in COVID-19. At the level of the study: The origin of the acute and convalescent COVID-19 samples was the United States, Italy and Spain.

Sequenced by immunoSEQ multiplex PCR; TCRdb stores in-frame clones only, minus some. In the table there are some 250,000 clones, 91% of which are singletons. In germline, CDR1 is GTSNPN, CDR2 SVGIG (reference sequence). V was pared by 0 bases and J by 0 bases, with 17 bases between. The CDR3 consists of 18 residues. This chain uses TRBV30 with TRBJ1-4, with D uncertain. Specimen: PBMCs or T cells enriched from blood (not recorded which). This TCR was sampled from a human donor in a cohort exposed to, infected with or recovered from COVID-19 (not recorded which). The donor label of this sample is uncertain. The DNA of the CDR3 is TGTGCCTGGAGTGTCCGAGGTCCCCCAAGTGCAACTAATGAAAAACTGTTTTTT. Translating it yields CAWSVRGPPSATNEKLFF.